This T cell receptor (beta chain) emerged from a study of blood T cell repertoires in COVID-19. Study-level information: Donors in the United States, Italy and Spain gave samples during acute or convalescent COVID-19. T cells, B-cell-depleted T cells, or PBMCs provided the cDNA or gDNA that served as material.

In the original processing: Reference gene primer amplification yielded estimated nucleated cell counts. Assay used: immunoSEQ multiplex PCR; TCRdb lists only in-frame clones, some missing. V, J and clone size derive from that table, while D and trimming were established from the DNA sequence. The sample lists around 100,000 clones; 89% were seen once. The CDR3 is 16 residues long. The V and J ends lost 4 bases and 5 bases, in that order; junction bases with no gene match: 7. Germline CDR1 and CDR2: MRHNA and SNTAGT. Seattle patients were enrolled while actively infected and followed longitudinally. The chain joins TRBV6-4 to TRBJ2-1, with 11 bases aligning to TRBD2. Material for sequencing was peripheral blood. This TCR was sampled from a man between 60 and 70 years old with COVID-19, enrolled during active disease. CDR3 sequence reads: CASSVTGLAAHNEQFF. The CDR3 bases are TGTGCCAGCAGTGTTACGGGACTAGCGGCCCACAATGAGCAGTTCTTC.